Below, 8 T cell receptor beta chains from the same sample are listed, as sequenced in a study of T cells of healthy individuals. TCRdb recomputed calls from the 5' RACE reads with MiXCR, one row per CDR3 protein. The sample contains about 53,000 distinct CDR3 sequences, over 12% of which appear only once. These receptors originate from a human donor in good health.

This clonotype occurred many times. V gene TRBV6-6 combines with J gene TRBJ2-1; 10 bases align to TRBD2. Per germline, CDR1 MNHNY and CDR2 SVGAGI (reference sequence). The CDR3 loop spans 15 amino acids. With 2 bases clipped from V and 8 bases from J, the junction kept 6 bases outside the gene matches. The CDR3 sequence: CASSYGAGGPDEQFF. The DNA of the CDR3 is TGTGCCAGCAGTTACGGAGCGGGGGGGCCCGATGAGCAGTTCTTC.

This clonotype was observed at least ten times. The CDR3 is CASSQPSGGARNEQFF. Here the CDR3 DNA reads TGTGCCAGCAGCCAACCAAGCGGGGGGGCCAGGAATGAGCAGTTCTTC. The genes are TRBV4-2 and TRBJ2-1; TRBD2 aligns across 10 bases. This CDR3 region has 16 residues. J gave up 7 bases and V 2 bases, and 8 bases lay outside the gene matches. Germline-derived CDR1 and CDR2 are LGHNA and YNFKEQ.

The chain couples TRBV30 to TRBJ1-1; TRBD1 matches at 7 bases. Germline V gene lookup returns CDR1 GTSNPN and CDR2 SVGIG (reference sequence). Losses at the gene ends were 5 bases for V and 2 bases for J; bases not matched to a gene: 5. CDR3 length equals 13 residues. For the CDR3, the DNA is TGTGCCTGGCCCCACAGGGGAAACACTGAAGCTTTCTTT. This codes for CAWPHRGNTEAFF.

This clonotype occurred many times. The chain couples TRBV14 to TRBJ1-1, with D possibly TRBD1 on 5 matching bases. The CDR3 contains 15 residues. V dropped 4 bases and J dropped 4 bases, with 16 bases sitting between them. Germline assignment: CDR1 SGHDN and CDR2 FVKESK. In DNA form, the CDR3 reads TGTGCCAGCAGCCGAGCAAGGGGAGGGTCCACTGAAGCTTTCTTT. This encodes CASSRARGGSTEAFF. Full variable domain (outside the CDR3, taken from reference TRBV14 and TRBJ1-1): EAGVTQFPSHSVIEKGQTVTLRCDPISGHDNLYWYRRVMGKEIKFLLHFVKESKQDESGMPNNRFLAERTGGTYSTLKVQPAELEDSGVYFCASSRARGGSTEAFFGQGTRLTVV.

The J gene is TRBJ2-1, the V gene TRBV27, with 7 bases fitting TRBD2. This CDR3 is built from 13 residues. The J segment lost 9 bases and the V segment lost 8 bases, leaving 10 bases of the junction unmatched. Germline CDR1 reads MNHEY; CDR2 reads SMNVEV (reference sequence). The chain's CDR3 is CASRLAIRFEQFF. CDR3 sequence (DNA): TGTGCCAGCCGACTAGCTATAAGATTTGAGCAGTTCTTC.

This clonotype was counted only a few times. The rearrangement joins TRBV20-1 to TRBJ2-3, with 7 bases identical to TRBD2. Germline CDR1 is DFQATT and CDR2 is SNEGSKA (reference sequence). The CDR3 is 14 residues long. Trimming cost V 0 bases and J 3 bases; bases outside gene matches: 3. The CDR3, as DNA: TGCAGTGCTAGAGAGGGCGGGAGTACAGATACGCAGTATTTT. Encoded protein: CSAREGGSTDTQYF.

J is TRBJ1-5 and V is TRBV12-3 or TRBV12-4, with 9 nucleotides matching TRBD1. The length of the CDR3 is 14 residues. V gave up 4 bases and J gave up 8 bases; unmatched junction bases: 6. CDR3: CASSSGQGREPQHF. In DNA form, the CDR3 reads TGTGCCAGCAGTTCGGGACAGGGTCGGGAGCCCCAGCATTTT.

This chain joins TRBV6-2 or TRBV6-3 and TRBJ2-1; D is possibly TRBD2 (6 bases). CDR3 length: 19 amino acids. Trimming took 0 bases from V and 6 from J, leaving 24 bases between them. Germline V gene data show CDR1 as MNHEY and CDR2 as SVGEGT. CDR3 residues: CASSYSSLSGSGTSNEQFF. DNA for the CDR3: TGTGCCAGCAGTTACTCGTCCTTGAGCGGGTCAGGGACCTCCAATGAGCAGTTCTTC.